One and the same sample provided the 29 T cell receptor beta chains below, sequenced in a study of shared T cell receptors in the human thymus. Profiled with immunoSEQ multiplex PCR; TCRdb holds only in-frame clones, not every one. The sample contains 600,000 or so clones, 80% to 90% of which appear only once. These data also featured in a second study, about human thymus T cells.

The sequenced sample was thymocytes. The receptors were sampled from a boy younger than two with a congenital heart defect.

This chain connects TRBV28 to TRBJ1-1; D may be TRBD1 (6 bases). This CDR3 comprises 15 residues. V lost 4 bases and J lost 3, with 15 bases in between. CDR1 and CDR2 (germline): MDHEN, SYDVKM. The CDR3 nucleotides are TGTGCCAGCAGTTCGGACGGGGGGCCCTACACTGAAGCTTTCTTT. The encoded protein is CASSSDGGPYTEAFF.

This clone was seen only a few times. The V call is TRBV4-1, the J call TRBJ1-1; TRBD1 is a possible D gene (5 bases). Trimming cost V 6 bases and J 0 bases, with 8 bases left between them. CDR1 is MGHRA and CDR2 is YSYEKL in the germline V gene. The CDR3 spans 13 residues. The CDR3, as DNA: TGCGCCAGCAGGGACATACTGAACACTGAAGCTTTCTTT. Its translation is CASRDILNTEAFF.

The genes are TRBV7-2 and TRBJ2-7; 7 bases map to TRBD2. CDR1 and CDR2 (germline): SGHTA, FQGNSA. The CDR3 contains 16 residues. Losses at the gene ends were 5 bases for V and 0 bases for J; bases not matched to a gene: 10. Here the CDR3 DNA reads TGTGCCAGCAGCGCCACTAGCGTCAGACGCTCCTACGAGCAGTACTTC. As protein: CASSATSVRRSYEQYF.

The chain carries TRBV9 and TRBJ2-7; 10 positions match TRBD2. CDR1 is SGDLS and CDR2 is YYNGEE in the germline V gene. This CDR3 is 16 amino acids long. With 4 bases clipped from V and 5 bases from J, the junction kept 12 bases outside the gene matches. The CDR3: CASSPVGVSGRNEQYF. The CDR3 region has the DNA TGTGCCAGCAGCCCCGTTGGGGTTAGCGGGAGGAACGAGCAGTACTTC.

The chain uses TRBV7-3 and TRBJ1-1; no definite D call. Germline lookup yields CDR1 SGHTA and CDR2 FQGTGA. CDR3 size: 15 residues. The ends were cut back, 2 bases at V and 1 base at J, with 11 bases in the middle. CDR3 DNA sequence: TGTGCCAGCAGCTTAGACGGTGGGCAGAACACTGAAGCTTTCTTT. Its translation is CASSLDGGQNTEAFF. The variable domain in full, completed from reference TRBV7-3 and TRBJ1-1, reads GAGVSQTPSNKVTEKGKYVELRCDPISGHTALYWYRQSLGQGPEFLIYFQGTGAADDSGLPNDRFFAVRPEGSVSTLKIQRTERGDSAVYLCASSLDGGQNTEAFFGQGTRLTVV.

The chain joins TRBV4-1 to TRBJ2-7, with a tentative D call TRBD2 (5 bases). The CDR3 runs 16 residues. The V gene's germline CDR1 is MGHRA and CDR2 YSYEKL. V was clipped by 4 bases and J by 2 bases, with 18 bases between them. CDR3: CASSLEGVALTYEQYF. CDR3 DNA sequence: TGCGCCAGCAGCCTTGAGGGTGTAGCGCTTACCTACGAGCAGTACTTC.

About this clone itself: One junction end does not reproduce the germline sequence, and a read error may be involved. The chain recombines TRBV11-2 with TRBJ2-2; the D gene is possibly TRBD1 (6 bases). Germline V gives CDR1 SGHAT, CDR2 FQNNGV. The CDR3 has 16 residues. The CDR3 is CASSPQGQMNTRELFF. The CDR3 DNA sequence: TGTGCCAGCAGCCCCCAGGGACAAATGAACACCCGGGAGCTGTTTTTT.

This clone was counted a few times. The genes are TRBV19 and TRBJ1-5; weak D call: TRBD1 (6 bases). The CDR3 covers 15 residues. Looked up from germline, CDR1 is LNHDA and CDR2 is SQIVND (reference sequence). V was pared by 7 bases and J by 0 bases, with 13 bases between. CDR3 DNA sequence: TGTGCCAGTAAGACAGGAAGGGCTAGCAATCAGCCCCAGCATTTT. Translation: CASKTGRASNQPQHF. Based on the CDR3 plus reference TRBV19 and TRBJ1-5, the full variable domain is DGGITQSPKYLFRKEGQNVTLSCEQNLNHDAMYWYRQDPGQGLRLIYYSQIVNDFQKGDIAEGYSVSREKKESFPLTVTSAQKNPTAFYLCASKTGRASNQPQHFGDGTRLSIL.

The chain couples TRBV6-5 to TRBJ2-7; 9 bases match TRBD1. The CDR3 is made up of 16 amino acids. CDR1 is MNHEY and CDR2 is SVGAGI in the germline V gene. Trimming cost V 0 bases and J 3 bases; bases outside gene matches: 6. CDR3 bases: TGTGCCAGCAGTTACTCCTGGGGGACAGGGTACTACGAGCAGTACTTC. Its translation is CASSYSWGTGYYEQYF.

The rearrangement links TRBV5-4 to TRBJ2-3; TRBD2 is a possible D gene (6 bases). This CDR3 spans 16 amino acids. The V end lost 4 bases, the J end lost 6 bases, and 21 bases lay between the germline ends. Germline CDR1 is SGHNT and CDR2 is YYREEE (reference sequence). In nucleotides, the CDR3 is TGTGCCAGCAGCCCATGGGGACGGCTAGCGAGGGATACGCAGTATTTT. It codes for CASSPWGRLARDTQYF.

V is TRBV9 and J is TRBJ2-1, with 7 bases that match TRBD2. CDR1 SGDLS and CDR2 YYNGEE come from the germline V gene. This CDR3 has 15 residues. With 3 bases clipped from V and 0 bases from J, the junction kept 3 bases outside the gene matches. The CDR3 DNA follows: TGTGCCAGCAGCGGGGACTACTACTCCTACAATGAGCAGTTCTTC. Translated: CASSGDYYSYNEQFF.

The rearrangement joins TRBV5-6 to TRBJ1-1, with 9 bases lining up with TRBD1. V lost 4 bases to trimming and J lost 2 bases; unmatched junction nucleotides: 9. This CDR3 has 16 amino acids. Germline values: CDR1 SGHDT, CDR2 YYEEEE. CDR3 amino acids: CASSPAHRGPNTEAFF. The CDR3 DNA follows: TGTGCCAGCAGCCCGGCACACAGGGGGCCCAACACTGAAGCTTTCTTT.

This chain joins TRBV6-5 and TRBJ1-2; 9 nucleotides align to TRBD1. Germline CDR1 MNHEY, CDR2 SVGAGI. This CDR3 comprises 14 residues. With V trimmed by 5 bases and J by 4 bases, 5 bases remained unmatched. CDR3 DNA sequence: TGTGCCAGCAGTCCGGGACAGGGACCCTATGGCTACACCTTC. It specifies CASSPGQGPYGYTF.

This chain uses TRBV4-1 with TRBJ2-7; maybe TRBD1 (6 bases). Germline V gene data show CDR1 as MGHRA and CDR2 as YSYEKL. Trimming shortened V by 2 bases and J by 2 bases, and 13 bases separated the two germline ends. The CDR3 length is 15 residues. The CDR3 loop is CASSQNFDRTYEQYF. CDR3 nucleotides: TGCGCCAGCAGCCAAAATTTTGACAGGACCTACGAGCAGTACTTC.

A note on this clone: The sample has other DNA sequences that encode this CDR3 too. J is TRBJ2-7 and V is TRBV2; the D gene is possibly TRBD2 (6 bases). Trimming cost V 7 bases and J 7 bases, with 14 bases left between them. Germline V lookup: CDR1 SNHLY, CDR2 FYNNEI. The CDR3 is made up of 12 amino acids. CDR3 residues: CASTGPGGEQYF. The CDR3 nucleotides read TGTGCCAGCACTGGACCCGGAGGGGAGCAGTACTTC.

The genes are TRBV4-3 and TRBJ2-1; 8 positions agree with TRBD2. CDR3 length equals 18 residues. The trim removed 0 bases at V and 0 bases at J, leaving 7 bases unmatched. Per the germline V gene, CDR1 is LGHNA and CDR2 is YSLEER. The CDR3 DNA sequence: TGCGCCAGCAGCCAAGATAAAGGCGGGGGGCCCTCCTACAATGAGCAGTTCTTC. Translation gives CASSQDKGGGPSYNEQFF.

The V call is TRBV6-6, the J call TRBJ1-6; 7 bases line up with TRBD1. This CDR3 is built from 16 residues. Germline V gene lookup returns CDR1 MNHNY and CDR2 SVGAGI (reference sequence). The V segment lost 5 bases and the J segment 7 bases; nucleotides outside the gene matches: 11. The CDR3: CASSPSTGRGNSPLHF. CDR3 in DNA: TGTGCCAGCAGTCCATCGACAGGGCGAGGCAATTCACCCCTCCACTTT.

This chain joins TRBV28 and TRBJ2-7; a weak D match, TRBD1 (5 bases). Germline CDR1 reads MDHEN; CDR2 reads SYDVKM. This CDR3 spans 15 amino acids. Trimming took off 3 bases at V and 3 bases at J, with 15 bases between the two ends. As DNA, the CDR3 is TGTGCCAGCAGTTTTTTGTGGGGCGGTAACTACGAGCAGTACTTC. Its protein is CASSFLWGGNYEQYF.

The rearrangement links TRBV28 to TRBJ1-1, with unresolved D. The CDR3 covers 11 residues. The germline V gene has CDR1 MDHEN and CDR2 SYDVKM. V shed 8 bases and J shed 3 bases, with 7 bases lying between them. CDR3 amino acids: CASHRYTEAFF. CDR3 nucleotide sequence: TGTGCCAGCCACCGGTACACTGAAGCTTTCTTT.

The V call is TRBV7-8, the J call TRBJ2-2; TRBD1 matches 7 bases. V was clipped by 4 bases and J by 4 bases; unmatched bases: 9. The germline V gene has CDR1 SGHVS and CDR2 FQNEAQ. CDR3 size: 16 residues. The CDR3 region is CASSYGATGPTGELFF. The CDR3 DNA sequence: TGTGCCAGCAGCTATGGGGCGACAGGGCCCACCGGGGAGCTGTTTTTT.

V usage is TRBV9 and J usage is TRBJ1-3, with D tentatively TRBD1 (6 bases). With 0 bases removed from V and 0 bases from J, the gap between germline ends came to 10 bases. Germline CDR1 reads SGDLS; CDR2 reads YYNGEE. This CDR3 has 16 amino acids. CDR3 coding DNA: TGTGCCAGCAGCGTAGCACAGGGAGACTCTGGAAACACCATATATTTT. Translation: CASSVAQGDSGNTIYF.

V is TRBV5-3 and J is TRBJ2-5, with 12 positions matching TRBD2. TRBV5-3 is known as an ORF, though its function is uncertain. The CDR3 length is 15 residues. With 1 base clipped from V and 5 bases from J, the junction kept 3 bases outside the gene matches. The DNA of the CDR3 is TGTGCCAGAAGCTTGCGACTAGCGGGAGATGAGACCCAGTACTTC. Amino acid sequence: CARSLRLAGDETQYF.

V is TRBV5-1 and J is TRBJ2-7, with TRBD2 as a possible D gene (6 bases). There are 13 residues in the CDR3. The germline V and J ends were trimmed by 5 bases and 2 bases, with 11 bases remaining between them. Per the germline V gene, CDR1 is SGHRS and CDR2 is YFSETQ. Here the CDR3 reads CASSLTRPYEQYF. CDR3 in DNA: TGCGCCAGCAGTTTGACTAGACCCTACGAGCAGTACTTC.

In the case of this clone: The identical CDR3 is also encoded by other nucleotide sequences in the sample. The rearrangement uses TRBV7-9 and TRBJ2-7, with D possibly TRBD2 on 6 matching bases. The V end lost 6 bases, the J end lost 2 bases, and 14 bases lay between the germline ends. Per the germline V gene, CDR1 is SEHNR and CDR2 is FQNEAQ (reference sequence). This CDR3 is built from 14 residues. The CDR3 bases are TGTGCCAGCAGTCTTGGGACGGGGGCCTACGAGCAGTACTTC. Its protein is CASSLGTGAYEQYF.

This chain joins TRBV27 and TRBJ2-7; 7 bases match TRBD1. J was trimmed by 5 bases and V by 5 bases; bases with no gene match: 12. The germline V gene has CDR1 MNHEY and CDR2 SMNVEV (reference sequence). CDR3 length equals 15 residues. CDR3 coding DNA: TGTGCCAGCAGTACCTTAGACAGGGCTTGGGACGAGCAGTACTTC. Translation: CASSTLDRAWDEQYF.

The V call is TRBV4-1, the J call TRBJ2-7; TRBD1 agrees at 7 bases. CDR1 MGHRA and CDR2 YSYEKL come from the germline V gene. The V and J ends lost 3 bases and 1 base, in that order; junction bases with no gene match: 3. There are 14 residues in the CDR3. The CDR3 here is CASSHTDRSYEQYF. CDR3 bases: TGCGCCAGCAGCCATACGGACAGGTCCTACGAGCAGTACTTC.

V usage is TRBV10-3 and J usage is TRBJ2-3, with D possibly being TRBD2 (5 bases). Germline CDR1 reads ENHRY; CDR2 reads SYGVKD. The CDR3 is 17 amino acids. The germline V and J ends were trimmed by 5 bases and 5 bases, with 23 bases remaining between them. In DNA form, the CDR3 reads TGTGCCATCAGTAGGGCCCCTGGGGTTGAGCGGAAAGATACGCAGTATTTT. The encoded protein is CAISRAPGVERKDTQYF.

This clone was observed a single time. The chain links TRBV28 to TRBJ1-6, with 9 positions matching TRBD1. CDR3 length: 14 residues. From germline, CDR1 is MDHEN and CDR2 SYDVKM. Trimming removed 6 bases from V and 8 bases from J; junction bases left unmatched: 5. DNA of the CDR3: TGTGCCAGCAGGGGACAGGGCTTTGATTCACCCCTCCACTTT. It encodes CASRGQGFDSPLHF.

The J gene is TRBJ2-1, the V gene TRBV6-1, with D perhaps matching TRBD1 (6 bases). The germline gives CDR1 MNHNS, CDR2 SASEGT. CDR3 length: 15 residues. Trimming removed 6 bases from V and 6 bases from J, with 18 bases in between. The chain's CDR3 is CASSVGQLGSNEQFF. CDR3 DNA: TGTGCCAGCAGCGTAGGACAGTTGGGTAGCAATGAGCAGTTCTTC.